This entry concerns a single T cell receptor beta chain. This clonotype was found many times. This clone's antigen is unknown. Within one base of it there is no much larger clone, and no base qualities were kept. This sample is drawn from a study of human T cells and chemical hapten exposure (dated by TCRdb to 2020 to 2022). Study-level background: For sensitization, 2% DPC in acetone was applied to a roughly 2 cm by roughly 2 cm area of upper inner arm skin. Throughout the approximately 24-week study period, patients were also given weekly therapeutic DPC doses on the scalp. Most of the patients in the cohort were female, and the cohort covered alopecia areata with under or over 50% scalp involvement, alopecia totalis and alopecia universalis. Patch testing on the upper back used Finn chambers containing 0.01% DPC, with scoring done after 6 days according to International Contact Dermatitis Research Group standards. Patient blood was sampled pre-sensitization (week 0) and at 2, 6 and about 24 weeks after DPC sensitization. The study tracked peripheral blood TCR repertoire changes in vivo during primary and secondary sensitization to the hapten diphenylcyclopropenone (DPC) in alopecia patients. Twenty-nine alopecia patients gave blood for TCR sequencing at one to four time points (pre-sensitization, 2, 6 and 24 weeks). Libraries were combined into a pool for sequencing, and differences in TCR yield between samples came mainly from small differences in library volumes within the pool. What the study reported, not specific to this receptor: DPC sensitization did not change the number of TCRs with a frequency above 1 in 1000, and there was no evidence of changes in global repertoire structure. The number of PT1 expanded TCRs positively correlated with patch test score, significant at thresholds 8, 16 and 32 but not 4. Significantly more large CDR3 similarity clusters were formed by expanded TCRs than by pre-sensitization or healthy control sets, consistent with antigen-driven responses. Because every patient had alopecia, a presumed autoimmune disease, the patients' immune response might differ from that of healthy individuals. After repeated subsampling, changes were observed in the strength of the expansion versus patch-test correlation and in the threshold at which the correlation became significant.

The sample's time point, from its label and the paper: patch test 2, 6 weeks after DPC sensitization. In the paper's terms, the treatment or condition label means: therapeutic diphenylcyclopropenone sensitization with weekly scalp DPC. At each patch-test visit, blood was drawn before the patch test was applied. Patients were considered eligible if aged 18 to 70, diagnosed with alopecia and deemed suitable for DPC therapy, and patients were excluded if pregnant. Unfractionated whole blood was collected in Tempus Blood RNA tubes, and total RNA was extracted from that blood. From V the trimming removes 4 bases and from J it removes 6 bases, while the gene matches leave 7 bases of the junction unaccounted for. The CDR3 contains 14 residues, cysteine and phenylalanine counted. The retained sequence is limited to the CDR3, 42 bases, with the frame set at the first base. Based on the germline V gene, the CDR1 and CDR2 sequences are SGHRS and YFSETQ.

Libraries were made using RACE. Instrument used: NextSeq 500. During library preparation, unique molecular identifiers were attached to individual cDNA molecules so that TCRs could be counted in a quantitative, reproducible way. From each blood RNA sample, both TCR alpha and TCR beta chains were sequenced. On the study's bioinformatics: A median of about 100,000 TCRs per sample was observed, with a range of roughly 23,224 to 750,000. The Decombinator software suite was used to annotate V, J and CDR3 in the TCR reads. For PS versus PT1 abundance plots, all samples were subsampled to the same number of TCRs (28,000). Expanded TCRs were defined as absent before sensitization and observed at least eight times at the 2-week time point. The public reads were reanalyzed by TCRdb: fastp trimming at Q25, MiXCR alignment, in-frame beta chains only. A single entry per CDR3 protein holds the most common genes and DNA from its merged rows. The V and J calls and clone size are TCRdb's, not the authors'. The sample table records approximately 90,000 distinct CDR3 sequences; approximately 11% of these occur just once. Clones ranked in the top ten supply 2.2% of the sample.

The receptor chain draws on TRBV5-1 and TRBJ1-5; TRBD1 agrees with 7 junctional bases. The input for sequencing was whole blood, taken in connection with sensitization to the hapten diphenylcyclopropenone (DPC). The sequence was obtained from a middle-aged man with alopecia areata. Some clones in this sample may be carry-over from other donors' samples. CDR3 sequence: CASSPDRASQPQHF. The nucleotides are TGCGCCAGCAGCCCAGACAGGGCATCTCAGCCCCAGCATTTT.